Listed here are 8 T cell receptor beta chains from one sample, sequenced in a study of T cell repertoires in cytomegalovirus infection. TCRdb passed the reads through MiXCR, listing each CDR3 protein once. The repertoire includes fewer than 1,000,000 distinct CDR3 sequences, around 32% of them detected once, and roughly 12% sits in the top ten. The antigens these receptors bind are not known. The source material was cultured CD8+ T cells from PBMCs, sampled from culture after CMV antigen stimulation. The receptors derive from a human donor in good health (CMV status not recorded). Some clones in this sample may be carry-over from other donors' samples.

This clonotype was found a few times. This sequence joins TRBV7-9 and TRBJ2-1; D gene uncertain. The V end lost 5 bases, the J end lost 2 bases, and 13 bases lay between the germline ends. CDR1 and CDR2 (germline): SEHNR, FQNEAQ (reference sequence). CDR3 length: 15 amino acids. CDR3 sequence: CASSPSKGTYNEQFF. The CDR3 DNA sequence: TGTGCCAGCAGCCCCTCAAAAGGAACCTACAATGAGCAGTTCTTC. The variable domain in full, completed from reference TRBV7-9 and TRBJ2-1, reads DTGVSQNPRHKITKRGQNVTFRCDPISEHNRLYWYRQTLGQGPEFLTYFQNEAQLEKSRLLSDRFSAERPKGSFSTLEIQRTEQGDSAMYLCASSPSKGTYNEQFFGPGTRLTVL.

V gene TRBV5-4 combines with J gene TRBJ1-2, with 9 bases aligning to TRBD1. Losses at the gene ends were 0 bases for V and 6 bases for J; bases not matched to a gene: 3. The CDR3 length is 14 residues. Germline lookup yields CDR1 SGHNT and CDR2 YYREEE (reference sequence). The CDR3 DNA is TGTGCCAGCAGCTTGGAACAGGGGGCGAATGGCTACACCTTC. It codes for CASSLEQGANGYTF.

The chain has TRBV11-2 and TRBJ2-3; D remains unclear. Trimming removed 6 bases at V and 5 bases at J, with 9 bases between. Germline CDR1 SGHAT, CDR2 FQNNGV. The CDR3 is 12 amino acids. In DNA, the CDR3 is TGTGCCAGCAGTCCGGACGAAGATACGCAGTATTTT. Translated: CASSPDEDTQYF.

This clonotype was seen only a few times. The chain recombines TRBV29-1 with TRBJ1-3; D unclear. The CDR3 length is 13 residues. In germline, CDR1 is SQVTM, CDR2 ANQGSEA. V lost 2 bases to trimming and J lost 1 base, with 6 bases between them. The CDR3 DNA is TGCAGCGTTGAAACAGAGTCTGGAAACACCATATATTTT. Residues: CSVETESGNTIYF.

The rearrangement joins TRBV27 to TRBJ1-1, with 9 bases lining up with TRBD1. This CDR3 has 15 residues. Germline V gene sequence: CDR1 MNHEY, CDR2 SMNVEV (reference sequence). The J segment lost 5 bases and the V segment lost 0 bases, leaving 4 bases of the junction unmatched. CDR3: CASSLSGTGKTEAFF. In nucleotides, the CDR3 is TGTGCCAGCAGTTTATCCGGGACAGGGAAAACTGAAGCTTTCTTT.

This rearrangement joins TRBV7-8 to TRBJ2-3, with TRBD2 matching 16 bases. The CDR3 length is 16 residues. V lost 5 bases to trimming and J lost 7 bases; unmatched junction nucleotides: 6. The germline gives CDR1 SGHVS, CDR2 FQNEAQ. DNA for the CDR3: TGTGCCAGCAGCACGGGACTAGCGGGGGGGCCCTATACGCAGTATTTT. Amino acids: CASSTGLAGGPYTQYF.

Comments on this clonotype: Since the CDR3 does not end with the conserved phenylalanine or tryptophan, this likely comes from a read error. V is TRBV5-6 and J is TRBJ2-1, with 8 bases that match TRBD2. The CDR3 contains 14 residues. Germline V gene lookup returns CDR1 SGHDT and CDR2 YYEEEE. V shed 2 bases and J 8 bases; nucleotides not matched to a gene: 6. In DNA, the CDR3 is TGTGCCAGCAGCTTTAGCGGGGACTTCGATGAGCAGTTCTTA. Its protein is CASSFSGDFDEQFL.

The chain links TRBV5-1 to TRBJ1-6; weak D call: TRBD1 (5 bases). CDR1 and CDR2 from the germline V gene are SGHRS and YFSETQ. The CDR3 contains 16 residues. Trimming took off 2 bases at V and 5 bases at J, with 14 bases between the two ends. CDR3 nucleotides: TGCGCCAGCAGCTTCTCGGCCAGGGTCGATAATTCACCCCTCCACTTT. It translates to CASSFSARVDNSPLHF.